This is a list of T cell receptor beta chains from one sample in a study of T cell repertoires in cytomegalovirus infection. MiXCR, applied by TCRdb to the reads, yields one record per CDR3 protein. The repertoire has some 300,000 distinct CDR3 sequences, roughly a sixth of them found once; the top ten carry about 12%. Specimen: PBMCs. These receptors all come from a human donor in good health (CMV status not recorded). Some clones in this sample may be carry-over from other donors' samples. Each CDR3 is given with its conserved first and last residue.

>TRBJ2-7|TRBV11-2
CASSNGRVGYEQYF
>TRBJ2-1|TRBV28
CASSLPAAAYNEQFF
>TRBJ1-1|TRBV7-9
CASSDLTGTGATEAFF
>TRBJ1-2|TRBV7-2
CASSSRTANYGYTF
>TRBJ2-7|TRBV7-2
CASSLAVSSGGYEQYF
>TRBJ1-5|TRBV7-8
CASSPGGVNQPQHF
>TRBJ1-2|TRBV5-6
CASSPTPRDNYGYTF
>TRBJ2-2|TRBV12-3/TRBV12-4
CASSILQGGRELFF
>TRBJ2-3|TRBV27
CASRWTGGTDTQYF
>TRBJ1-3|TRBV18
CASSRGTDSGNTIYF
>TRBJ2-3|TRBV10-3
CAISERTGQTDTQYF
>TRBJ1-3|TRBV9
CASSVEGGRSSGNTIYF
>TRBJ2-1|TRBV27
CASSPTGRGGEQFF
>TRBJ1-2|TRBV19
CASSMGRADYGYTF
>TRBJ1-2|TRBV7-2
CASSARQGLSYGYTF
>TRBJ1-4|TRBV7-2
CASSLRVTNEKLFF
>TRBJ2-1|TRBV24-1
CATSDTGHEQFF
>TRBJ2-3|TRBV5-4
CASSLAGGGVSDTQYF
>TRBJ2-6|TRBV9
CASSVEGSGANVLTF
>TRBJ2-2|TRBV7-2
CASSPRLTVDGELFF
>TRBJ2-1|TRBV19
CASSGGVLDEQFF
>TRBJ1-1|TRBV13
CASSPSPVLNTEAFF
>TRBJ2-6|TRBV10-3
CAISDPLPGANVLTF
>TRBJ1-1|TRBV18
CASSPVDRRNTEAFF
>TRBJ1-1|TRBV25-1
CASSAGTANTEAFF
>TRBJ2-3|TRBV7-2
CASSLALVVADTQYF
>TRBJ2-5|TRBV2
CASSDLRGGTQYF
>TRBJ2-1|TRBV6-6
CASSSLLAGVGSVEQFF
>TRBJ1-2|TRBV7-9
CASSPPEKNYGYTF
>TRBJ1-4|TRBV11-3
CASSQGQGKDEKLFF
>TRBJ1-4|TRBV20-1
CSPSPRHSNEKLFF
>TRBJ2-7|TRBV18
CASSPWDRGGSEQYF